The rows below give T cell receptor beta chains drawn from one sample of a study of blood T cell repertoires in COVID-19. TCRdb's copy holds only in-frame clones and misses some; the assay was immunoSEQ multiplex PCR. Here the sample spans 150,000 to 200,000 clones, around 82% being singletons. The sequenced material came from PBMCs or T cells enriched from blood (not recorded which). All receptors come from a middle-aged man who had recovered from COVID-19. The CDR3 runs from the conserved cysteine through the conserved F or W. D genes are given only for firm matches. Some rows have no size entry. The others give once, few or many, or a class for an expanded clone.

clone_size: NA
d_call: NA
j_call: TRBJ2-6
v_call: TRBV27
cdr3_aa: CASSLSPLTGYGANVLTF
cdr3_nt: TGTGCCAGCAGCCTTTCCCCCCTTACAGGGTATGGGGCCAACGTCCTGACTTTC

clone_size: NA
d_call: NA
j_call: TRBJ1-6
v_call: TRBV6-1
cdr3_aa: CASSDGEYSPLHF
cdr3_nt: TGTGCCAGCAGTGACGGAGAGTATTCACCCCTCCACTTT

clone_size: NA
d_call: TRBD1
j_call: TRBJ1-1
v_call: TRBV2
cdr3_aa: CASWDRTLNTEAFF
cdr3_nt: TGTGCCAGCTGGGACAGAACTTTGAACACTGAAGCTTTCTTT

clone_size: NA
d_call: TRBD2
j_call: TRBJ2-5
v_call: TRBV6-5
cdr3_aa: CATALAGAIQETQYF
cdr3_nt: TGTGCCACCGCCCTAGCGGGGGCCATCCAAGAGACCCAGTACTTC

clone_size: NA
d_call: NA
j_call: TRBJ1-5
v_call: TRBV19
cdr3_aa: CASSIGGQVSQPQHF
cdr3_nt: TGTGCCAGTAGTATCGGGGGGCAGGTTAGTCAGCCCCAGCATTTT

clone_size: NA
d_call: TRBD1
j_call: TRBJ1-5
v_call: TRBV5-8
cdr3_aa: CASSLRTGDQPQHF
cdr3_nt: TGTGCCAGCAGCTTGAGGACAGGGGATCAGCCCCAGCATTTT

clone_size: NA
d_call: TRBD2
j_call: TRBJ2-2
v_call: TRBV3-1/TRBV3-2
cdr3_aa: CASSTRTSRSTGELFF
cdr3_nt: TGTGCCAGCAGCACGCGGACTAGCCGGTCCACCGGGGAGCTGTTTTTT

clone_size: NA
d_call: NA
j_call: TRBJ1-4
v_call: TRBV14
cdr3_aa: CASSPAGGFGANEKLFF
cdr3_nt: TGTGCCAGCAGCCCGGCAGGAGGCTTCGGGGCTAATGAAAAACTGTTTTTT

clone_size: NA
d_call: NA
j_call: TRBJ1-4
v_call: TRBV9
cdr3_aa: CASSVGWGRNEKLFF
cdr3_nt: TGTGCCAGCAGCGTAGGCTGGGGGCGTAATGAAAAACTGTTTTTT

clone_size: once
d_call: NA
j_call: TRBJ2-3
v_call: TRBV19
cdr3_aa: CASRFGGRGAADTQYF
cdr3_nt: TGTGCCAGTAGGTTTGGTGGGCGCGGGGCAGCAGATACGCAGTATTTT

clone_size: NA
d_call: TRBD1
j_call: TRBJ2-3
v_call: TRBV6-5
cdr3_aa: CASSAGTGDTDTQYF
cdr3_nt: TGTGCCAGCAGCGCCGGGACAGGGGATACAGATACGCAGTATTTT

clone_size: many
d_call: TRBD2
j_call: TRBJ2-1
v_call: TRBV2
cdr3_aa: CASSESSGGANEQFF
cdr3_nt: TGTGCCAGCAGTGAGAGTAGCGGGGGGGCTAATGAGCAGTTCTTC

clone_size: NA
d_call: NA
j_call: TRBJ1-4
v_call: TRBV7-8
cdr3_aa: CASRRGGLGSEKLFF
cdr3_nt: TGTGCCAGCAGACGGGGGGGGCTGGGGTCCGAAAAACTGTTTTTT

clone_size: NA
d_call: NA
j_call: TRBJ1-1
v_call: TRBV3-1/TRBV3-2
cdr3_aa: CASSQGGLGAEAFF
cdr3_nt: TGTGCCAGCAGCCAAGGGGGGCTTGGGGCTGAAGCTTTCTTT

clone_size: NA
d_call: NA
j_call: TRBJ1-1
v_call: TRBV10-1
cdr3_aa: CASSPGEVRGWTEAFF
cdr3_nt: TGCGCCAGCAGCCCCGGTGAGGTAAGGGGGTGGACTGAAGCTTTCTTT

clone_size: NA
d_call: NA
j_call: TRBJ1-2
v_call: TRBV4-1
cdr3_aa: CASSQDQGGYTF
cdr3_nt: TGCGCCAGCAGCCAAGATCAGGGTGGCTACACCTTC

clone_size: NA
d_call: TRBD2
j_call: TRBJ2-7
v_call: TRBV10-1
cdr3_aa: CASSEGTTSYEQYF
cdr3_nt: TGCGCCAGCAGTGAGGGGACTACCTCCTACGAGCAGTACTTC

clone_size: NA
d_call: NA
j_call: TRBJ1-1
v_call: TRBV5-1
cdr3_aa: CASSSVTGNTEAFF
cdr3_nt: TGCGCCAGCAGCTCAGTGACAGGGAACACTGAAGCTTTCTTT

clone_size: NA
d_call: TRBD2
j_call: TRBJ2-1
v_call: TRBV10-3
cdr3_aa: CAIRGGGGANEQFF
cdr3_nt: TGTGCCATCAGGGGGGGCGGGGGGGCAAATGAGCAGTTCTTC

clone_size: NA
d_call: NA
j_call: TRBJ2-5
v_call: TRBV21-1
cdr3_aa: CASSKMKVAGGRWETQYF
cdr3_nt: TGTGCCAGCAGCAAAATGAAGGTAGCGGGGGGCCGGTGGGAGACCCAGTACTTC

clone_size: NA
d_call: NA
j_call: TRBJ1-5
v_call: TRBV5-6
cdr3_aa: CASSNMGNQPQHF
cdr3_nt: TGTGCCAGCAGTAACATGGGCAATCAGCCCCAGCATTTT

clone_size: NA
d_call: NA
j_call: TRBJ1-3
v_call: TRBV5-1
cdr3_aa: CASSLGVTGNTIYF
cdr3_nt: TGCGCCAGCAGCTTAGGGGTAACTGGAAACACCATATATTTT

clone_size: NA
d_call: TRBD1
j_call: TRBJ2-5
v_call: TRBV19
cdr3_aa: CASRRQGWGKETQYF
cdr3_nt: TGTGCCAGTAGACGACAGGGATGGGGAAAGGAGACCCAGTACTTC

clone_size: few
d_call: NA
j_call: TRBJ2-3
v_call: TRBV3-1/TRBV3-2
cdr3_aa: CASSQDGPPSSDTQYF
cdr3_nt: TGTGCCAGCAGCCAAGATGGGCCCCCGTCCTCAGATACGCAGTATTTT

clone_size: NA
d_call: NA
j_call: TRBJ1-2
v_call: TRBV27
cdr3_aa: CASSPLKTGGYTF
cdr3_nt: TGTGCCAGCAGTCCCCTTAAGACAGGTGGCTACACCTTC

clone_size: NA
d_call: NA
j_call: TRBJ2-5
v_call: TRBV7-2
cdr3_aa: CASSGLGPVSGLPQYF
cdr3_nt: TGTGCCAGCAGCGGACTCGGGCCTGTCTCAGGACTTCCCCAGTACTTC

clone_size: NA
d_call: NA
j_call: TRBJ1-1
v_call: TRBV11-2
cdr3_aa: CASSPAGRGGFEAFF
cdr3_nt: TGTGCCAGCAGCCCCGCGGGGCGCGGGGGGTTTGAAGCTTTCTTT

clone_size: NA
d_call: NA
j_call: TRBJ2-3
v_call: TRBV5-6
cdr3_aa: CASGSGGTDTQYF
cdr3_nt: TGTGCCAGCGGATCAGGGGGCACAGATACGCAGTATTTT

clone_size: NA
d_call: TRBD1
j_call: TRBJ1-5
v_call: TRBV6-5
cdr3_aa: CASSSQGVGQPQHF
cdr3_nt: TGTGCCAGCAGCTCACAGGGGGTTGGTCAGCCCCAGCATTTT

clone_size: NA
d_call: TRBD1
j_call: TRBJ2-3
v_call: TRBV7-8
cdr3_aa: CASSVDRVADTQYF
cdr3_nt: TGTGCCAGCAGCGTAGACAGGGTGGCAGATACGCAGTATTTT

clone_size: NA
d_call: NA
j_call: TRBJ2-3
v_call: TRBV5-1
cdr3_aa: CASSLEQTVTDTQYF
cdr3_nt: TGCGCCAGCAGCTTGGAACAGACGGTCACAGATACGCAGTATTTT

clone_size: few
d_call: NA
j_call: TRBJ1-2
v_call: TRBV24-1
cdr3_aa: CATSDPSAGVDGYTF
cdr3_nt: TGTGCCACCAGTGACCCCTCGGCAGGGGTGGATGGCTACACCTTC

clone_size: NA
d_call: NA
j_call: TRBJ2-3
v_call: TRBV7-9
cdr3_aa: CASSSPKGSTDTQYF
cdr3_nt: TGTGCCAGCAGCTCCCCGAAGGGGAGCACAGATACGCAGTATTTT

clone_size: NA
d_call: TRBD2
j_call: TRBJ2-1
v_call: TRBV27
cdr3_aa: CASSFDTAGTSGSRGEQFF
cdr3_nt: TGTGCCAGCAGTTTCGACACGGCCGGGACTAGCGGGTCTCGGGGTGAGCAGTTCTTC

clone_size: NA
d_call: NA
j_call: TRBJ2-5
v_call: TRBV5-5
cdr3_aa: CASSLEPGQETQYF
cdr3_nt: TGTGCCAGCAGCTTGGAGCCAGGTCAAGAGACCCAGTACTTC

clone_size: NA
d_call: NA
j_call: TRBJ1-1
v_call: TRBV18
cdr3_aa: CASSPGPKTEAFF
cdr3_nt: TGTGCCAGCTCACCGGGCCCGAAAACTGAAGCTTTCTTT

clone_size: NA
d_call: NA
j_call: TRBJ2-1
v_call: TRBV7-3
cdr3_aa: CASSITSDNEQFF
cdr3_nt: TGTGCCAGCAGCATTACGTCAGACAATGAGCAGTTCTTC

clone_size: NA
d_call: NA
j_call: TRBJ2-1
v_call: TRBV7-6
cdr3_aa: CASSLQAGRSYNEQFF
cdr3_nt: TGTGCCAGCAGCTTACAGGCGGGCCGCTCCTACAATGAGCAGTTCTTC

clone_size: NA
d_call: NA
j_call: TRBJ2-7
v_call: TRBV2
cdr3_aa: CASKEKLLGEQYF
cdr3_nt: TGTGCCAGCAAGGAGAAACTTCTCGGAGAGCAGTACTTC

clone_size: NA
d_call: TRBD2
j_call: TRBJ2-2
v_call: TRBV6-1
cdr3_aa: CASSETRGWTGELFF
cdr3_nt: TGTGCCAGCAGTGAAACGCGGGGGTGGACCGGGGAGCTGTTTTTT

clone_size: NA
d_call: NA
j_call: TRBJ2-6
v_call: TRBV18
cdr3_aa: CASSPESGANVLTF
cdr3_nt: TGTGCCAGCTCACCCGAGTCCGGGGCCAACGTCCTGACTTTC

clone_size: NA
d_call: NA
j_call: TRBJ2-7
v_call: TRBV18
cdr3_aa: CASSPPARVGHEQYF
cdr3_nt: TGTGCCAGCTCACCACCGGCCAGGGTGGGCCACGAGCAGTACTTC